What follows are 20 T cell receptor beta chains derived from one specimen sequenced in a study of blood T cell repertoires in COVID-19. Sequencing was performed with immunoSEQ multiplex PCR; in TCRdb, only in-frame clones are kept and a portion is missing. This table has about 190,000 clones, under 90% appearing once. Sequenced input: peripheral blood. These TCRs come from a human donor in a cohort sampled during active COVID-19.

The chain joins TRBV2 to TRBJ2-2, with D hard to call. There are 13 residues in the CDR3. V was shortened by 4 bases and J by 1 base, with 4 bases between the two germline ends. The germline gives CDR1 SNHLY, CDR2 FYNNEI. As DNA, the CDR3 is TGTGCCAGCAGTGGACTGAACACCGGGGAGCTGTTTTTT. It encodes CASSGLNTGELFF.

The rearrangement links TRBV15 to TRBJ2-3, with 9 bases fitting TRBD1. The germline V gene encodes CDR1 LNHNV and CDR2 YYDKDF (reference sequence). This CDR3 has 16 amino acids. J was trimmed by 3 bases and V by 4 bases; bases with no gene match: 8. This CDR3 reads CATSKLQGASTDTQYF. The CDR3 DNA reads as TGTGCCACCAGCAAGTTACAGGGGGCATCGACAGATACGCAGTATTTT.

Here the CDR3 DNA reads TGTGCCAGCAGCGCGAGGGACAGGGGATCCGACACCGGGGAGCTGTTTTTT. Protein sequence: CASSARDRGSDTGELFF. The J gene is TRBJ2-2, the V gene TRBV7-6, with 10 bases that match TRBD1. V lost 5 bases and J lost 3; bases outside the gene matches: 9. The V gene's germline CDR1 is SGHVS and CDR2 FNYEAQ. The CDR3 runs 17 residues.

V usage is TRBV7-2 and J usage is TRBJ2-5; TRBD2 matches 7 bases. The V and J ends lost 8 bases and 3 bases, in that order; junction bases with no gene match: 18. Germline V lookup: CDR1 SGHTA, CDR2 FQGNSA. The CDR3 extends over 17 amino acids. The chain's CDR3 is CASLRVVRAGLEETQYF. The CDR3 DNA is TGTGCCAGCCTCCGCGTGGTCCGAGCGGGACTTGAAGAGACCCAGTACTTC.

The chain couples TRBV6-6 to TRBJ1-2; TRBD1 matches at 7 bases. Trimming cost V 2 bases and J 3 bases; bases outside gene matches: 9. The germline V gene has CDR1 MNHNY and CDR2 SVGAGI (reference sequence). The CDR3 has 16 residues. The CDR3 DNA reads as TGTGCCAGCAGTTACGCAGGGGGGAAGTTCGACTATGGCTACACCTTC. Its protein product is CASSYAGGKFDYGYTF.

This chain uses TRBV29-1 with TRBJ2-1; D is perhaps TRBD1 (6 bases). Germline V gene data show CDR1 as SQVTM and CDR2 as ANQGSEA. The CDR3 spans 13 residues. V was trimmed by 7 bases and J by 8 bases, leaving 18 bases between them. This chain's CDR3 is CSGDSTGLHEQFF. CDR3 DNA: TGCAGCGGGGATTCTACAGGGCTCCATGAGCAGTTCTTC.

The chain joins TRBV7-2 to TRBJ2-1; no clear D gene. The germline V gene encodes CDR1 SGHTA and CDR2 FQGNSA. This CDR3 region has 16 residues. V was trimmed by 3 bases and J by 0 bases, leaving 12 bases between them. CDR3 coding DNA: TGTGCCAGCAGCTTGACTTTTCAGCGCTCCTACAATGAGCAGTTCTTC. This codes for CASSLTFQRSYNEQFF.

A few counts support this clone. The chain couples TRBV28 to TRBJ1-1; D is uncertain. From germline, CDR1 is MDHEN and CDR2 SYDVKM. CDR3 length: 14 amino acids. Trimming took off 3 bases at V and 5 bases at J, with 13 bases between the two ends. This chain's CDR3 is CASSFWGVETEAFF. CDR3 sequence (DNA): TGTGCCAGCAGTTTCTGGGGAGTTGAGACTGAAGCTTTCTTT.

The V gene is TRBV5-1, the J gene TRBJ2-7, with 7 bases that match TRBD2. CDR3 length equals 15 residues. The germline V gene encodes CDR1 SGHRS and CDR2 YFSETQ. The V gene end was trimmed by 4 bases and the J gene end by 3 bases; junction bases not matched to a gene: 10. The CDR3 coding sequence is TGCGCCAGCAGCCTGGGGACTAATTATGACTACGAGCAGTACTTC. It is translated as CASSLGTNYDYEQYF. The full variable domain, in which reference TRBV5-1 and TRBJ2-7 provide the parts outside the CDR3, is KAGVTQTPRYLIKTRGQQVTLSCSPISGHRSVSWYQQTPGQGLQFLFEYFSETQRNKGNFPGRFSGRQFSNSRSEMNVSTLELGDSALYLCASSLGTNYDYEQYFGPGTRLTVT.

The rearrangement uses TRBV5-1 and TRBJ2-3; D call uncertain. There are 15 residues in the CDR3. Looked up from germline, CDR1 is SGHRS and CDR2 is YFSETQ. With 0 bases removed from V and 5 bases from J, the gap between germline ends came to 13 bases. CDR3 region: CASSLEPQVGDTQYF. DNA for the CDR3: TGCGCCAGCAGCTTGGAGCCCCAAGTTGGAGATACGCAGTATTTT.

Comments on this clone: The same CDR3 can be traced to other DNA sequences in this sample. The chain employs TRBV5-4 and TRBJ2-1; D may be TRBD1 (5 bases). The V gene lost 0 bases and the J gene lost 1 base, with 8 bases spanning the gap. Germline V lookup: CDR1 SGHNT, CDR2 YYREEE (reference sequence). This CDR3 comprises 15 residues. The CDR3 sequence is CASSLDGASYNEQFF. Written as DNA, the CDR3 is TGTGCCAGCAGCTTGGATGGGGCGTCCTACAATGAGCAGTTCTTC.

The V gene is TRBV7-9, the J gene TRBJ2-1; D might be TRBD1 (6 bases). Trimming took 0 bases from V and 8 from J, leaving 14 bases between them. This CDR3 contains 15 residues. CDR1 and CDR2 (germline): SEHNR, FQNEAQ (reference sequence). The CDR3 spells CASSLAGAAPDEQFF. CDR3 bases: TGTGCCAGCAGCTTAGCGGGGGCCGCTCCAGATGAGCAGTTCTTC.

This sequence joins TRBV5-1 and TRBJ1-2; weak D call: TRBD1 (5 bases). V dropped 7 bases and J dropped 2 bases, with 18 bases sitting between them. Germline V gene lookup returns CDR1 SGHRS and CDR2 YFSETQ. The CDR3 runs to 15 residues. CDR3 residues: CASGEGVGRNYGYTF. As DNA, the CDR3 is TGCGCCAGCGGGGAAGGGGTGGGCAGGAACTATGGCTACACCTTC.

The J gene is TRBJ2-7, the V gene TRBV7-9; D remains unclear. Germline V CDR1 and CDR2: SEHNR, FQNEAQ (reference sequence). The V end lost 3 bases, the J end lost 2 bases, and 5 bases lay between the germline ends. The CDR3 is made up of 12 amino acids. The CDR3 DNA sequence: TGTGCCAGCAGCTTTCTCCCCTACGAGCAGTACTTC. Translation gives CASSFLPYEQYF. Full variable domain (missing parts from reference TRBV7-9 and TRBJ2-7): DTGVSQNPRHKITKRGQNVTFRCDPISEHNRLYWYRQTLGQGPEFLTYFQNEAQLEKSRLLSDRFSAERPKGSFSTLEIQRTEQGDSAMYLCASSFLPYEQYFGPGTRLTVT.

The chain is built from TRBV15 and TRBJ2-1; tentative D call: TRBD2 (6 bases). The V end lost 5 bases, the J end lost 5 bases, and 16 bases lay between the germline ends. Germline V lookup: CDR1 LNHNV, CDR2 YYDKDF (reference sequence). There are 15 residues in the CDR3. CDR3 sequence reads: CATSPGGEGNNEQFF. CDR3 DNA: TGTGCCACCAGCCCCGGCGGGGAAGGGAACAATGAGCAGTTCTTC. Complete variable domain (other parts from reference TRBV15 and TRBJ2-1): DAMVIQNPRYQVTQFGKPVTLSCSQTLNHNVMYWYQQKSSQAPKLLFHYYDKDFNNEADTPDNFQSRRPNTSFCFLDIRSPGLGDTAMYLCATSPGGEGNNEQFFGPGTRLTVL.

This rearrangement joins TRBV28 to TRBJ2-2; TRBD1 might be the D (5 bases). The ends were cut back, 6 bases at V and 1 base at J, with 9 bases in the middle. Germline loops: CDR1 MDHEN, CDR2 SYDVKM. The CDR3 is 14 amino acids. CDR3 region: CASRQTVNTGELFF. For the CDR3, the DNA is TGTGCCAGCAGGCAGACAGTGAACACCGGGGAGCTGTTTTTT.

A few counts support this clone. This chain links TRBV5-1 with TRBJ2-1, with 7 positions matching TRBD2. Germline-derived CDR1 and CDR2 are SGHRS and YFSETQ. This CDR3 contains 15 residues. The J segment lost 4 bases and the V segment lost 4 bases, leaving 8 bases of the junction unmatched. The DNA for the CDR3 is TGCGCCAGCAGCGGGGCGGGGGAACCATACAATGAGCAGTTCTTC. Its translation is CASSGAGEPYNEQFF.

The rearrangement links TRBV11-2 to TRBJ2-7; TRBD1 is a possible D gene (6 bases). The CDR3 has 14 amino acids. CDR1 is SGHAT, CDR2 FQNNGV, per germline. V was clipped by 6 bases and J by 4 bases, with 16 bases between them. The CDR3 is CASSDGTTKYEQYV. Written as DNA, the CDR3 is TGTGCCAGCAGTGATGGGACAACAAAATACGAGCAGTACGTC.

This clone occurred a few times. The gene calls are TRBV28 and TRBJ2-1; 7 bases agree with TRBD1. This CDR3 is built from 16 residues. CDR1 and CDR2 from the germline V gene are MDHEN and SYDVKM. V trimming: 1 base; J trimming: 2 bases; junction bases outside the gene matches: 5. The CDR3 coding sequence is TGTGCCAGCAGTTTATACACAGGGGCCCCCTACAATGAGCAGTTCTTC. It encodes CASSLYTGAPYNEQFF.

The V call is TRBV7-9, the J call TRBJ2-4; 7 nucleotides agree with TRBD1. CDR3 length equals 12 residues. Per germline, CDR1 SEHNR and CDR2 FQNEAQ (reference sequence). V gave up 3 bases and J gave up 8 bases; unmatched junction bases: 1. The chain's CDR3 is CASSFTGDIQYF. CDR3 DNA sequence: TGTGCCAGCAGCTTTACAGGGGACATTCAGTACTTC.